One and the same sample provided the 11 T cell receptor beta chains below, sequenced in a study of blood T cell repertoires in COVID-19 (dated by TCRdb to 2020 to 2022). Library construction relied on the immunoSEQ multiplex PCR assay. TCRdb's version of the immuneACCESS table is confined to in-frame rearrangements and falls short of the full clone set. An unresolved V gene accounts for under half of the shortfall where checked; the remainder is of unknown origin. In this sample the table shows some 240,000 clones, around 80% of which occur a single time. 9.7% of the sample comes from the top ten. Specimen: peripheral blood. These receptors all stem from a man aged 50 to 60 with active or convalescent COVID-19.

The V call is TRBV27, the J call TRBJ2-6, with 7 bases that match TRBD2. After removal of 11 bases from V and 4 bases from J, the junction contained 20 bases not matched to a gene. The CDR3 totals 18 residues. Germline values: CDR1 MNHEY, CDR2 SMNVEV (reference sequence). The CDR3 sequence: CAPSIPGGSLGGANVLTF. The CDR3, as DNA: TGTGCCCCCTCCATCCCCGGGGGGAGTCTGGGGGGGGCCAACGTCCTGACTTTC.

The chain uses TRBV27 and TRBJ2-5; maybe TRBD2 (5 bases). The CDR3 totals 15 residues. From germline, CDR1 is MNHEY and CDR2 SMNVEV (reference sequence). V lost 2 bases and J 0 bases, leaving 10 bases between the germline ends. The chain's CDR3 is CASSLGSGYQETQYF. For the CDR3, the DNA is TGTGCCAGCAGTTTAGGCAGCGGTTACCAAGAGACCCAGTACTTC.

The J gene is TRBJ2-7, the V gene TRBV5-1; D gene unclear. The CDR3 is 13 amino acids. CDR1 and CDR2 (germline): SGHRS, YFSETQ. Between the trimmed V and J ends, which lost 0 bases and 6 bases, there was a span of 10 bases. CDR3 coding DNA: TGCGCCAGCAGCTTGGCCGAGGCGATCGAGCAGTACTTC. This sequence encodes CASSLAEAIEQYF.

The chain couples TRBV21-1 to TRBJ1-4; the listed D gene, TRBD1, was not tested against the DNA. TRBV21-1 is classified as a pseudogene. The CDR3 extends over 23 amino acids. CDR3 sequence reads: CASSKALSPHPGQGSPTNEKLFF. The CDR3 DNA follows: TGTGCCAGCAGCAAAGCGCTTTCCCCTCACCCGGGACAGGGTAGTCCGACTAATGAAAAACTGTTTTTT.

CDR3 amino acids: CASSQGTYGDGYTF. CDR3 DNA sequence: TGTGCCAGCAGCCAAGGGACGTACGGGGATGGCTACACCTTC. The V and J genes are TRBV3-1 (or the pseudogene TRBV3-2) and TRBJ1-2; D uncertain. Deletions cut 1 base from V and 6 bases from J, with 12 bases between. In germline, CDR1 is LGHDT, CDR2 YNNKEL (reference sequence). The CDR3 contains 14 residues.

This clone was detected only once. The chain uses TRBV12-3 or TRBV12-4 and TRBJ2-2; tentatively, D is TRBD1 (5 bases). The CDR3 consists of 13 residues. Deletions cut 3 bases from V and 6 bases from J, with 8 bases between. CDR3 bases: TGTGCCAGCAGTTTCGACAGTGCCGGGGAGCTGTTTTTT. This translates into CASSFDSAGELFF.

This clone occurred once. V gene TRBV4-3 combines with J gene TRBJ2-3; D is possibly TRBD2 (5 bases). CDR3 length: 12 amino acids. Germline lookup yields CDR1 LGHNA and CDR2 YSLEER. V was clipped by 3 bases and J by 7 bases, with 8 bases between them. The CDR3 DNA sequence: TGCGCCAGCAGCCACCAGCGGAATACGCAGTATTTT. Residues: CASSHQRNTQYF.

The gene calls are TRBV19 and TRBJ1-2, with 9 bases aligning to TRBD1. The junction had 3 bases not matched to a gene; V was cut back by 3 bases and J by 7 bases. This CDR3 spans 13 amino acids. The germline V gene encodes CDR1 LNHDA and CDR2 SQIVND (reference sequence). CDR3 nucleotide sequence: TGTGCCAGTAGTATCACAGGGGGCAGTGGCTACACCTTC. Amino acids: CASSITGGSGYTF.

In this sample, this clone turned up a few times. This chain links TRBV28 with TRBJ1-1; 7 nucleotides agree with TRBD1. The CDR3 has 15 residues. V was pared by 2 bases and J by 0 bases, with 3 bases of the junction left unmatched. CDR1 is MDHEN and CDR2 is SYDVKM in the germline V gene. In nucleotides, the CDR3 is TGTGCCAGCAGTTTAACGGGACAGTTGAACACTGAAGCTTTCTTT. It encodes CASSLTGQLNTEAFF.

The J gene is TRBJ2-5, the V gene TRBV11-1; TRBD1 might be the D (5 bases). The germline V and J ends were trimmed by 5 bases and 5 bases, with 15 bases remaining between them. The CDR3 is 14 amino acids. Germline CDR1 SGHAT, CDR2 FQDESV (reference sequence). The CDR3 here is CASSPRARRETQYF. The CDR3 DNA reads TGTGCCAGCAGCCCCAGGGCCAGGCGGGAGACCCAGTACTTC.

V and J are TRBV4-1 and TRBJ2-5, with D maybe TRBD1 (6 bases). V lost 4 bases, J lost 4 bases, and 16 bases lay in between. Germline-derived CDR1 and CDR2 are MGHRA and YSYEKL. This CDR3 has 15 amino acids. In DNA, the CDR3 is TGCGCCAGCAGCCCGCGGCACGGGACACTAGAGACCCAGTACTTC. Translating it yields CASSPRHGTLETQYF.